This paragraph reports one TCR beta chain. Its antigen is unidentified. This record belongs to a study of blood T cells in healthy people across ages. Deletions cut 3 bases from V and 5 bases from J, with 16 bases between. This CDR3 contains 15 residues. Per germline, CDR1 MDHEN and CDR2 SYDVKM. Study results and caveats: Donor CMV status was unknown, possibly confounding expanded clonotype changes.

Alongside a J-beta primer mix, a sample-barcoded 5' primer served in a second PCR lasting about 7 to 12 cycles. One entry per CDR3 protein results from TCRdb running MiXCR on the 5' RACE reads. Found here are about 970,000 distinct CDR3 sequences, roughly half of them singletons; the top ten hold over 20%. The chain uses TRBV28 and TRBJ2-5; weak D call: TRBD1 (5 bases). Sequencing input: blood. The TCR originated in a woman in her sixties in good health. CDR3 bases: TGTGCCAGCAGTTTGGGCCCCGACAGTAGGGAGACCCAGTACTTC. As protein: CASSLGPDSRETQYF.